This is a list of T cell receptor beta chains from one sample in a study of blood T cell repertoires in COVID-19. Profiled with immunoSEQ multiplex PCR; TCRdb holds only in-frame clones, not every one. The data contain nearly 100,000 clones, 70% to 90% of them singletons. Sequencing was done on a sample of peripheral blood. The receptors were gathered from an elderly man with acute or convalescent COVID-19. Both conserved end residues are part of each CDR3. The D gene is left open where the match is weak. Clone size is given for some rows only: seen once, a few or many times, or a class if the clone is expanded.

CDR3 DNA: TGTGCCAGCAGTTTAGGCGGATTCCGAAACACCATATATTTT
CDR3 protein: CASSLGGFRNTIYF
V gene: TRBV28
D gene: NA
clone size: NA
J gene: TRBJ1-3

CDR3 DNA: TGTGCCAGCAGTCTTAGCATGAATGAGCAGTTCTTC
CDR3 protein: CASSLSMNEQFF
V gene: TRBV6-5
D gene: NA
clone size: NA
J gene: TRBJ2-1

CDR3 DNA: TGTGCCAGTAGTATAGGACACGGTGAGCAGTTCTTC
CDR3 protein: CASSIGHGEQFF
V gene: TRBV19
D gene: NA
clone size: NA
J gene: TRBJ2-1

CDR3 DNA: TGTGCCAGCAGCTTAGAGGCCCTAGGCTCCTACAATGAGCAGTTCTTC
CDR3 protein: CASSLEALGSYNEQFF
V gene: TRBV7-2
D gene: NA
clone size: NA
J gene: TRBJ2-1

CDR3 DNA: TGTGCCAGCACCGAACTGGGACTTCGGCATGAGCAGTTCTTC
CDR3 protein: CASTELGLRHEQFF
V gene: TRBV6-5
D gene: NA
clone size: NA
J gene: TRBJ2-1

CDR3 DNA: TGTGCCAGCAGACTATCGCCAGGGGCGGGAGGCACAGATACGCAGTATTTT
CDR3 protein: CASRLSPGAGGTDTQYF
V gene: TRBV27
D gene: NA
clone size: few
J gene: TRBJ2-3

CDR3 DNA: TGCGCCAGCAGCTTACAGGGACGGAACACTGAAGCTTTCTTT
CDR3 protein: CASSLQGRNTEAFF
V gene: TRBV5-1
D gene: NA
clone size: NA
J gene: TRBJ1-1

CDR3 DNA: TGCGCCAGCAGCTACGCCGGGACAGGGGCTGAAAAACTGTTTTTT
CDR3 protein: CASSYAGTGAEKLFF
V gene: TRBV5-1
D gene: TRBD1
clone size: NA
J gene: TRBJ1-4

CDR3 DNA: TGTGCCAGCAGCTCTGGGACTAGCGGTTTCACAGATACGCAGTATTTT
CDR3 protein: CASSSGTSGFTDTQYF
V gene: TRBV11-2
D gene: TRBD2
clone size: NA
J gene: TRBJ2-3

CDR3 DNA: TGTGCCAGCAGCGCCTGGGGTAGGACAGGCCTTCAAGAGACCCAGTACTTC
CDR3 protein: CASSAWGRTGLQETQYF
V gene: TRBV5-8
D gene: TRBD1
clone size: NA
J gene: TRBJ2-5

CDR3 DNA: TGTGCCAGCAGCTTCGGAGGCGGGAGACTAGACAATGAGCAGTTCTTC
CDR3 protein: CASSFGGGRLDNEQFF
V gene: TRBV11-1
D gene: TRBD2
clone size: few
J gene: TRBJ2-1

CDR3 DNA: TGCAGCGTTGGGGCACAGTACAATGAGCAGTTCTTC
CDR3 protein: CSVGAQYNEQFF
V gene: TRBV29-1
D gene: NA
clone size: NA
J gene: TRBJ2-1

CDR3 DNA: TGTGCCAGCAGTGGCAAGACTGAAGCTTTCTTT
CDR3 protein: CASSGKTEAFF
V gene: TRBV27
D gene: NA
clone size: NA
J gene: TRBJ1-1

CDR3 DNA: TGTGCCAGCAGCTCTAGCGGGAGGGGGGTCAATGAGCAGTTCTTC
CDR3 protein: CASSSSGRGVNEQFF
V gene: TRBV7-2
D gene: TRBD2
clone size: NA
J gene: TRBJ2-1

CDR3 DNA: TGTGCCAGCAGCCCTCGGCGGGGACGGTACGTTCAGCCCCAGCATTTT
CDR3 protein: CASSPRRGRYVQPQHF
V gene: TRBV6-2/TRBV6-3
D gene: NA
clone size: NA
J gene: TRBJ1-5

CDR3 DNA: TGTGCCAGCACCATAGGGGACTTCGGCCAGCCCCAGCATTTT
CDR3 protein: CASTIGDFGQPQHF
V gene: TRBV28
D gene: NA
clone size: NA
J gene: TRBJ1-5

CDR3 DNA: TGTGCCAGCAGTCCACGATTTCTTCGGGAGGGAACGCAGTATTTT
CDR3 protein: CASSPRFLREGTQYF
V gene: TRBV27
D gene: TRBD2
clone size: NA
J gene: TRBJ2-3

CDR3 DNA: TGTGCCAGCAGCTTAAGGACTAGCGGGATGGAGACCCAGTACTTC
CDR3 protein: CASSLRTSGMETQYF
V gene: TRBV11-2
D gene: TRBD2
clone size: NA
J gene: TRBJ2-5

CDR3 DNA: TGTGCCAGCTCTCCCACAGGGACTGAAGCTTTCTTT
CDR3 protein: CASSPTGTEAFF
V gene: TRBV18
D gene: NA
clone size: NA
J gene: TRBJ1-1

CDR3 DNA: TGCAGCGTTGAAGGTGGGGCAGCTGGAAACACCATATATTTT
CDR3 protein: CSVEGGAAGNTIYF
V gene: TRBV29-1
D gene: NA
clone size: NA
J gene: TRBJ1-3

CDR3 DNA: TGCGCCAGCAGCCAAGCGACAGGGGGCATCGAGCAGTACTTC
CDR3 protein: CASSQATGGIEQYF
V gene: TRBV4-1
D gene: TRBD1
clone size: once
J gene: TRBJ2-7

CDR3 DNA: TGTGCCAGCAGCGTTCCGGGACTAGCCCCGGCCGGGGAGCTGTTTTTT
CDR3 protein: CASSVPGLAPAGELFF
V gene: TRBV5-4
D gene: TRBD2
clone size: NA
J gene: TRBJ2-2

CDR3 DNA: TGTGCCACTAGCCGGGGGACAGGGGGCACAGATACGCAGTATTTT
CDR3 protein: CATSRGTGGTDTQYF
V gene: TRBV6-5
D gene: TRBD1
clone size: NA
J gene: TRBJ2-3

CDR3 DNA: TGTGCCAGCAGTATAGGAGGTTCGGTTTCCTCTGGAAACACCATATATTTT
CDR3 protein: CASSIGGSVSSGNTIYF
V gene: TRBV28
D gene: NA
clone size: NA
J gene: TRBJ1-3

CDR3 DNA: TGTGCCAGCAGCTTAGGGACAGGGGCTAACGGAAACACCATATATTTT
CDR3 protein: CASSLGTGANGNTIYF
V gene: TRBV7-6
D gene: TRBD1
clone size: NA
J gene: TRBJ1-3

CDR3 DNA: TGCGCCAGCAGTCACCTCCACGACAGGCTCCGAAACACCATATATTTT
CDR3 protein: CASSHLHDRLRNTIYF
V gene: TRBV23-1
D gene: NA
clone size: NA
J gene: TRBJ1-3

CDR3 DNA: TGTGCCACCAGTGACCCCGGGAGCGGGAGGAGTGAGACCCAGTACTTC
CDR3 protein: CATSDPGSGRSETQYF
V gene: TRBV24-1
D gene: TRBD2
clone size: once
J gene: TRBJ2-5

CDR3 DNA: TGTGCCTGGAGTGTAAGGCAGGGGGACTATGGCTACACCTTC
CDR3 protein: CAWSVRQGDYGYTF
V gene: TRBV30
D gene: TRBD1
clone size: NA
J gene: TRBJ1-2

CDR3 DNA: TGTGCCAGCAGCTTAACTGGGGGACAGGGGGCTGGCTATGGCTACACCTTC
CDR3 protein: CASSLTGGQGAGYGYTF
V gene: TRBV7-3
D gene: TRBD1
clone size: NA
J gene: TRBJ1-2

CDR3 DNA: TGTGCCAGTAGTACCCCGCGGGCTACGCAGTATTTT
CDR3 protein: CASSTPRATQYF
V gene: TRBV19
D gene: NA
clone size: NA
J gene: TRBJ2-3

CDR3 DNA: TGTGCCAGCAGCTTAGGGGGGGCCAATAACTATGGCTACACCTTC
CDR3 protein: CASSLGGANNYGYTF
V gene: TRBV7-3
D gene: NA
clone size: few
J gene: TRBJ1-2

CDR3 DNA: TGTGCCAGCAGTCAACAGGGGGCGTGGGAGACCCAGTACTTC
CDR3 protein: CASSQQGAWETQYF
V gene: TRBV6-2/TRBV6-3
D gene: TRBD1
clone size: NA
J gene: TRBJ2-5

CDR3 DNA: TGTGCCAGCAGCTTAGCGCCGCCAGGGGTAGGGTACAATGAGCAGTTCTTC
CDR3 protein: CASSLAPPGVGYNEQFF
V gene: TRBV7-6
D gene: NA
clone size: NA
J gene: TRBJ2-1

CDR3 DNA: TGTGCCATCAGACCCGGGACAGGGGGTTCACCCCTCCACTTT
CDR3 protein: CAIRPGTGGSPLHF
V gene: TRBV10-3
D gene: TRBD1
clone size: NA
J gene: TRBJ1-6

CDR3 DNA: TGTGCCAGCAGATCAGGGGCTGGCTACACCTTC
CDR3 protein: CASRSGAGYTF
V gene: TRBV28
D gene: NA
clone size: few
J gene: TRBJ1-2

CDR3 DNA: TGTGCCAGCAGAACCACTAGCGGTTACTACCAAGAGACCCAGTACTTC
CDR3 protein: CASRTTSGYYQETQYF
V gene: TRBV6-6
D gene: TRBD2
clone size: few
J gene: TRBJ2-5

CDR3 DNA: TGTGCCAGCAGGCATCCAACGAGGGAAAAACTGTTTTTT
CDR3 protein: CASRHPTREKLFF
V gene: TRBV28
D gene: NA
clone size: NA
J gene: TRBJ1-4